This entry lists 32 T cell receptor beta chains sequenced from one sample in a study of blood T cell repertoires in COVID-19. Libraries were prepared by immunoSEQ multiplex PCR; TCRdb keeps only in-frame clonotypes and omits some of them. The repertoire consists of fewer than 400,000 clones, with roughly 86% occurring once and the leading ten covering more than 8.5%. Sequenced: PBMCs or T cells enriched from blood (not recorded which). These receptors were taken from a woman between 18 and 30 years old who had recovered from COVID-19.

In DNA, the CDR3 is TGTGCCATCAGCCGAACCGGAGGGGAAATTAACACTGAAGCTTTCTTT. Translated: CAISRTGGEINTEAFF. The chain combines TRBV10-3 with TRBJ1-1, with TRBD1 as a possible D gene (5 bases). The germline CDR1 and CDR2 sequences are ENHRY and SYGVKD. V lost 6 bases and J lost 2, with 19 bases in between. The CDR3 contains 16 residues.

The chain carries TRBV2 and TRBJ1-2; 9 bases agree with TRBD1. The CDR3 is made up of 16 amino acids. V shed 6 bases, J shed 8 bases, and the junction held 16 bases outside the gene matches. Germline V lookup: CDR1 SNHLY, CDR2 FYNNEI. CDR3 sequence reads: CASRTTAGTGIEGYTF. For the CDR3, the DNA is TGTGCCAGCAGAACTACCGCCGGGACAGGGATAGAGGGCTACACCTTC.

This clone was observed a handful of times. The chain uses TRBV4-3 and TRBJ2-5; maybe TRBD2 (5 bases). The ends were cut back, 3 bases at V and 4 bases at J, with 9 bases in the middle. The CDR3 runs to 13 residues. The germline V gene encodes CDR1 LGHNA and CDR2 YSLEER. The CDR3 spells CASSHLSGETQYF. The CDR3, as DNA: TGCGCCAGCAGCCATCTGAGCGGAGAGACCCAGTACTTC.

The chain combines TRBV18 with TRBJ2-3; tentative D call: TRBD2 (6 bases). Germline values: CDR1 KGHSH, CDR2 LQKENI. V lost 5 bases, J lost 3 bases, and 15 bases lay in between. The CDR3 loop spans 15 amino acids. CDR3 in amino acids: CASSSGFGSTDTQYF. The CDR3 bases are TGTGCCAGCTCATCAGGTTTCGGGAGTACAGATACGCAGTATTTT.

This chain joins TRBV7-8 and TRBJ2-7; 11 bases line up with TRBD2. Germline V lookup: CDR1 SGHVS, CDR2 FQNEAQ. The CDR3 consists of 16 residues. Unmatched junction bases numbered 6, after V lost 1 base and J lost 4 bases. The CDR3 protein is CASSLVTSGRNYEQYF. The CDR3 bases are TGTGCCAGCAGCTTAGTTACTAGCGGGAGAAATTACGAGCAGTACTTC.

The gene calls are TRBV27 and TRBJ2-1, with 7 bases fitting TRBD2. The CDR3 runs to 16 residues. CDR1 is MNHEY and CDR2 is SMNVEV in the germline V gene (reference sequence). V lost 4 bases to trimming and J lost 4 bases; unmatched junction nucleotides: 10. CDR3 protein: CASSSLGAGTYNEQFF. The CDR3 bases are TGTGCCAGCAGTTCGCTTGGAGCGGGAACATACAATGAGCAGTTCTTC.

The chain combines TRBV3-1 (or the pseudogene TRBV3-2) with TRBJ2-7; maybe TRBD2 (6 bases). V lost 1 base and J 6 bases, leaving 7 bases between the germline ends. The CDR3 has 12 residues. Per the germline V gene, CDR1 is LGHDT and CDR2 is YNNKEL (reference sequence). CDR3 bases: TGTGCCAGCAGCCAAGCGCGGGGCGAGCAGTACTTC. This encodes CASSQARGEQYF.

V gene TRBV4-3 combines with J gene TRBJ2-1, with 10 bases identical to TRBD2. This CDR3 has 19 amino acids. The germline CDR1 and CDR2 sequences are LGHNA and YSLEER. Trimming removed 1 base from V and 1 base from J; junction bases left unmatched: 10. The CDR3 DNA reads TGCGCCAGCAGCCAAGGTGGGGTAAGCGGGGGGGTTTCCTACAATGAGCAGTTCTTC. Protein: CASSQGGVSGGVSYNEQFF.

The chain carries TRBV19 and TRBJ2-2; 13 positions agree with TRBD2. This CDR3 spans 20 amino acids. Germline V gene lookup returns CDR1 LNHDA and CDR2 SQIVND (reference sequence). J was trimmed by 5 bases and V by 4 bases; bases with no gene match: 16. The CDR3 DNA reads TGTGCCAGTAGTACTCCCCCCAGGACTAGCGGGAGTCCCCTAACCGGGGAGCTGTTTTTT. This gives the protein CASSTPPRTSGSPLTGELFF.

The chain is built from TRBV28 and TRBJ1-2; unclear D gene. The germline V gene encodes CDR1 MDHEN and CDR2 SYDVKM. Trimming pared 3 bases from V and 2 bases from J, leaving 7 bases between. The CDR3 spans 13 residues. CDR3: CASSFIGNYGYTF. The DNA of the CDR3 is TGTGCCAGCAGTTTTATCGGGAACTATGGCTACACCTTC.

In this sample, this clone turned up a few times. V usage is TRBV4-3 and J usage is TRBJ1-4, with a tentative D call TRBD1 (6 bases). CDR3 size: 16 residues. The V end lost 1 base, the J end lost 7 bases, and 16 bases lay between the germline ends. CDR1 and CDR2 (germline): LGHNA, YSLEER. CDR3 in amino acids: CASSQGTLKGGEKLFF. The CDR3 nucleotides are TGCGCCAGCAGCCAAGGGACGCTGAAAGGGGGTGAAAAACTGTTTTTT.

The gene calls are TRBV27 and TRBJ2-3; 12 bases fit TRBD2. V gave up 4 bases and J gave up 3 bases; unmatched junction bases: 2. The CDR3 contains 15 residues. Germline-derived CDR1 and CDR2 are MNHEY and SMNVEV (reference sequence). Here the CDR3 reads CASSSGTSGTDTQYF. CDR3 in DNA: TGTGCCAGCAGTTCGGGGACTAGCGGGACAGATACGCAGTATTTT.

In nucleotides, the CDR3 is TGTGCCAGCAGCATACAGACGGGGGGGCTAAAGTTCTTC. Translated: CASSIQTGGLKFF. The chain has TRBV7-2 and TRBJ2-1; 8 bases match TRBD2. Looked up from germline, CDR1 is SGHTA and CDR2 is FQGNSA. The ends lost 5 bases at V and 14 bases at J; junction bases unmatched: 11. CDR3 size: 13 residues.

The chain carries TRBV11-2 and TRBJ2-1; 9 bases line up with TRBD2. Germline loops: CDR1 SGHAT, CDR2 FQNNGV. The CDR3 length is 16 residues. V was clipped by 1 base and J by 1 base; unmatched bases: 2. The CDR3 reads CASSLVAGGSYNEQFF. DNA for the CDR3: TGTGCCAGCAGCTTAGTCGCGGGGGGGTCCTACAATGAGCAGTTCTTC.

The chain recombines TRBV9 with TRBJ2-1; 8 bases line up with TRBD2. The trim removed 3 bases at V and 0 bases at J, leaving 5 bases unmatched. The CDR3 has 16 amino acids. Germline CDR1 SGDLS, CDR2 YYNGEE. CDR3 DNA sequence: TGTGCCAGCAGCGCTTCGGGGGGGAGCTCCTACAATGAGCAGTTCTTC. This translates into CASSASGGSSYNEQFF. Full variable domain (rest looked up from reference TRBV9 and TRBJ2-1): DSGVTQTPKHLITATGQRVTLRCSPRSGDLSVYWYQQSLDQGLQFLIQYYNGEERAKGNILERFSAQQFPDLHSELNLSSLELGDSALYFCASSASGGSSYNEQFFGPGTRLTVL.

The V gene is TRBV30, the J gene TRBJ1-1; D possibly corresponds to TRBD1 (5 bases). Germline V lookup: CDR1 GTSNPN, CDR2 SVGIG (reference sequence). Deletions cut 3 bases from V and 2 bases from J, with 10 bases between. The CDR3 contains 13 residues. The CDR3 nucleotides read TGTGCCTGGAGACGGGGGTCCAACACTGAAGCTTTCTTT. Translated: CAWRRGSNTEAFF.

The chain couples TRBV7-9 to TRBJ1-5; D not resolved. The CDR3 loop spans 16 amino acids. The germline gives CDR1 SEHNR, CDR2 FQNEAQ (reference sequence). The V end was cut by 1 base, the J end by 0 bases, with 10 bases between. This CDR3 reads CASSLEYGDSNQPQHF. The CDR3 bases are TGTGCCAGCAGCTTAGAGTACGGGGATAGCAATCAGCCCCAGCATTTT.

In this sample, this clone turned up a few times. The chain has TRBV11-2 and TRBJ2-7; the match to TRBD1 covers 9 bases. V lost 4 bases, J lost 5 bases, and 9 bases stayed unmatched. The CDR3 is 15 amino acids. Germline CDR1 reads SGHAT; CDR2 reads FQNNGV. The CDR3 bases are TGTGCCAGCAGCTCCCCCGGGACAGGGAAGAACGAGCAGTACTTC. Its translation is CASSSPGTGKNEQYF.

The J gene is TRBJ1-3, the V gene TRBV28, with D tentatively TRBD1 (5 bases). Germline CDR1 reads MDHEN; CDR2 reads SYDVKM. The CDR3 contains 16 residues. V was clipped by 7 bases and J by 1 base, with 17 bases between them. For the CDR3, the DNA is TGTGCCAGCATCCTGCCGGGGGGGTCTTCTGGAAACACCATATATTTT. This codes for CASILPGGSSGNTIYF.

The chain uses TRBV5-6 and TRBJ1-5; tentatively, D is TRBD1 (5 bases). Germline lookup yields CDR1 SGHDT and CDR2 YYEEEE. The V and J ends lost 4 bases and 10 bases respectively, with 18 bases between them. This CDR3 is 14 amino acids long. CDR3 sequence: CASSPGGRGGPQHF. CDR3 in DNA: TGTGCCAGCAGCCCCGGGGGTAGGGGTGGCCCCCAGCATTTT.

This clone has just one count. J is TRBJ2-2 and V is TRBV4-3, with D perhaps TRBD2 (7 bases). With 0 bases removed from V and 4 bases from J, the gap between germline ends came to 12 bases. Germline loops: CDR1 LGHNA, CDR2 YSLEER. This CDR3 contains 16 residues. The CDR3 bases are TGCGCCAGCAGCCAAGACAGGGGAGGGAGCACCGGGGAGCTGTTTTTT. The encoded protein is CASSQDRGGSTGELFF.

CDR3 sequence (DNA): TGTGCCAGCAGCCGGGCGGGAGGGATTACCTACGAGCAGTACTTC. Translated: CASSRAGGITYEQYF. The rearrangement links TRBV9 to TRBJ2-7; 9 positions match TRBD2. The CDR3 is made up of 15 amino acids. Germline V CDR1 and CDR2: SGDLS, YYNGEE. The ends lost 4 bases at V and 2 bases at J; junction bases unmatched: 7.

The rearrangement uses TRBV18 and TRBJ2-7, with D perhaps matching TRBD1 (5 bases). CDR3 length: 14 amino acids. Germline V gives CDR1 KGHSH, CDR2 LQKENI. Trimming removed 0 bases at V and 0 bases at J, with 6 bases between. The CDR3 loop reads CASSPPDNSYEQYF. CDR3 nucleotide sequence: TGTGCCAGCTCACCACCGGACAACTCCTACGAGCAGTACTTC. Full variable domain (remainder filled in from reference TRBV18 and TRBJ2-7): NAGVMQNPRHLVRRRGQEARLRCSPMKGHSHVYWYRQLPEEGLKFMVYLQKENIIDESGMPKERFSAEFPKEGPSILRIQQVVRGDSAAYFCASSPPDNSYEQYFGPGTRLTVT.

The V call is TRBV4-3, the J call TRBJ1-2; D unclear. The CDR3 sequence is 16 residues long. V was cut by 1 base and J by 4 bases, with 16 bases left in between. Germline V gives CDR1 LGHNA, CDR2 YSLEER. Here the CDR3 reads CASSQGFAGNSYGYTF. The CDR3 nucleotides are TGCGCCAGCAGCCAAGGTTTCGCAGGCAATAGCTATGGCTACACCTTC.

The chain combines TRBV4-3 with TRBJ1-2; 10 bases align to TRBD1. Germline CDR1 and CDR2: LGHNA and YSLEER. Trimming at V came to 1 base and at J to 5 bases, leaving 4 bases not matched to a gene. The CDR3 contains 15 residues. In DNA, the CDR3 is TGCGCCAGCAGCCAAGTGGGGGGACAGGGGTATGGCTACACCTTC. Translating it yields CASSQVGGQGYGYTF.

The J gene is TRBJ2-7, the V gene TRBV5-5, with 12 bases matching TRBD2. CDR1 is SGHKS and CDR2 is YYEKEE in the germline V gene (reference sequence). The CDR3 consists of 17 residues. V lost 6 bases and J lost 3; bases outside the gene matches: 13. The CDR3 DNA is TGTGCCAGCAAACTGACTAGCGGGAGAGGCGGCCTCTACGAGCAGTACTTC. Translating it yields CASKLTSGRGGLYEQYF.

The chain carries TRBV14 and TRBJ2-1; D unclear. The CDR3 loop spans 15 amino acids. Germline values: CDR1 SGHDN, CDR2 FVKESK. V dropped 1 base and J dropped 6 bases, with 13 bases sitting between them. The CDR3 loop is CASSQVDLVRNEQFF. CDR3 DNA: TGTGCCAGCAGCCAAGTTGACCTAGTGCGCAATGAGCAGTTCTTC.

The chain links TRBV4-2 to TRBJ2-5, with 8 bases lining up with TRBD2. This CDR3 contains 15 residues. CDR1 is LGHNA, CDR2 YNFKEQ, per germline. V shed 2 bases, J shed 3 bases, and the junction held 5 bases outside the gene matches. The CDR3 sequence: CASSQIAGQEETQYF. CDR3 bases: TGTGCCAGCAGCCAAATAGCGGGGCAGGAAGAGACCCAGTACTTC.

The chain employs TRBV7-2 and TRBJ2-7; 8 bases fit TRBD1. From germline, CDR1 is SGHTA and CDR2 FQGNSA. The V segment lost 6 bases and the J segment 0 bases; nucleotides outside the gene matches: 13. The CDR3 is 17 amino acids. The CDR3 region has the DNA TGTGCCAGCAGTCGTCCCGGGACAGGTCCGAACTCCTACGAGCAGTACTTC. This codes for CASSRPGTGPNSYEQYF.

V usage is TRBV11-3 and J usage is TRBJ2-2; no clear D. V dropped 3 bases and J dropped 4 bases, with 6 bases sitting between them. The germline CDR1 and CDR2 sequences are SGHNT and YENEEA. The CDR3 has 13 amino acids. The CDR3 loop is CASSFSSTGELFF. CDR3 DNA sequence: TGTGCCAGCAGCTTCAGTTCCACCGGGGAGCTGTTTTTT.

The chain links TRBV28 to TRBJ1-2; possible D gene TRBD1, 5 bases. V was pared by 6 bases and J by 5 bases, with 10 bases between. The CDR3 extends over 12 amino acids. Germline loops: CDR1 MDHEN, CDR2 SYDVKM. CDR3 sequence: CASSRGGYGYTF. The CDR3 bases are TGTGCCAGCAGCCGGGGGGGGTATGGCTACACCTTC.

V and J are TRBV2 and TRBJ1-6, with no clear D. The germline V gene encodes CDR1 SNHLY and CDR2 FYNNEI. The CDR3 consists of 16 residues. V gave up 2 bases and J gave up 1 base, with 9 bases separating them. This chain's CDR3 is CASSEKEGSYNSPLHF. For the CDR3, the DNA is TGTGCCAGCAGTGAAAAAGAGGGATCCTATAATTCACCCCTCCACTTT.